This T cell receptor (beta chain) was observed in a study of blood T cell repertoires in COVID-19. The CDR3 loop spans 13 amino acids. In germline, CDR1 is MDHEN, CDR2 SYDVKM. Trimming stripped 6 bases from V and 3 bases from J, with 10 bases between. Those who participated ranged in age from about 18 to 89 years and resided in about two dozen US areas. What the recovered Cohort 3 donors had was two negative PCRs, clearance, or symptom resolution. Clones were sequenced by immunoSEQ multiplex PCR, and TCRdb holds only the in-frame ones, with some missing. This sample has over 250,000 clones, with approximately 89% found just once.

This receptor was identified in a woman aged 55 to 70 who had recovered from COVID-19. The chain couples TRBV28 to TRBJ2-3; D perhaps matches TRBD2 (5 bases). Sequencing used PBMCs or T cells enriched from blood (not recorded which). In DNA form, the CDR3 reads TGTGCCAGCAGCCCGGGCGGGACAGATACGCAGTATTTT. This codes for CASSPGGTDTQYF.